This TCR beta chain was documented in a study of identical twins. Overall study findings and caveats: Where beta out-of-frame sequences were concerned, excess twin sharing was weaker. The more abundant beta clonotypes in cord blood had fewer insertions, and memory repertoires did not show this. Its conclusions, products of cross-sectional statistical analysis, did not come from following the same donors.

Unique molecular identifiers were in the cDNA, with template-switch universal primer binding. TCRdb re-analysed the 5' RACE reads in MiXCR, keeping a single row per CDR3 protein. The sample consists of approximately 1.8 million distinct CDR3 sequences, more than 30% of them appearing once. About this clonotype itself: The target antigen is unknown.

Between the trimmed V and J ends, which lost 4 bases and 0 bases, there was a span of 10 bases. Germline lookup yields CDR1 SGHRS and CDR2 YFSETQ. The CDR3 contains 14 residues. This clonotype was obtained from a newborn girl in good health. The rearrangement uses TRBV5-1 and TRBJ1-1; D uncertain. The specimen sequenced was cord blood. The CDR3 nucleotides read TGCGCCAGCAGCCGTAAACAGATGAACACTGAAGCTTTCTTT. Translating gives CASSRKQMNTEAFF.